This entry describes one T cell receptor (beta chain). Its antigen is still unknown. Cells were stimulated with overlapping HIV-1 Gag 15-mer peptides. Responding CD4+ T cells were sorted by upregulation of both CD40 ligand and CD69. These HIV-1-infected adults initiated suppressive ART in chronic infection. CD8+ T cells were removed from PBMCs prior to stimulation. This sample is drawn from a study of persistence of HIV-infected CD4 T cells. The libraries were made with immunoSEQ version 4 in survey mode. Template was genomic DNA at 10 ng/uL, with up to about 1 ug used per sample. The table came from immunoSEQ multiplex PCR; TCRdb's copy has only in-frame clones and leaves some out. The sample contains roughly 9,200 clones, approximately 81% of which appear only once. CDR1 is SGHTA and CDR2 is FQGNSA in the germline V gene. Trimming removed 5 bases from V and 5 bases from J, with 15 bases in between. CDR3 size: 14 residues.

The source was CD4+ T cells sorted from PBMCs after roughly 20-hour stimulation, collected from a patient who received antiretroviral therapy. The chain uses TRBV7-2 and TRBJ1-1; tentative D call: TRBD1 (5 bases). This receptor was obtained from an adult woman with HIV who was CMV-seropositive. The CDR3 is CASSPAGGVTEAFF. The CDR3 DNA sequence: TGTGCCAGCAGCCCTGCGGGGGGGGTGACTGAAGCTTTCTTT.